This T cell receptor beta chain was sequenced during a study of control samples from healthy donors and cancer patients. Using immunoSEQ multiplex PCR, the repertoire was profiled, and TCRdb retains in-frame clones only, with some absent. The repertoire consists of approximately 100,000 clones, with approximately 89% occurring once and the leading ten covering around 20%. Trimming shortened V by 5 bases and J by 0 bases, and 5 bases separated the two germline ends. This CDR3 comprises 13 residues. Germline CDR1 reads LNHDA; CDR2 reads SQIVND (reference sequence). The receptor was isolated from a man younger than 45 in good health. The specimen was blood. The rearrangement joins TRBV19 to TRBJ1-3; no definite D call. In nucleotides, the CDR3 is TGTGCCAGTAGTCGGGACTCTGGAAACACCATATATTTT. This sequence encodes CASSRDSGNTIYF. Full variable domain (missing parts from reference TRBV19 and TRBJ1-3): DGGITQSPKYLFRKEGQNVTLSCEQNLNHDAMYWYRQDPGQGLRLIYYSQIVNDFQKGDIAEGYSVSREKKESFPLTVTSAQKNPTAFYLCASSRDSGNTIYFGEGSWLTVV.